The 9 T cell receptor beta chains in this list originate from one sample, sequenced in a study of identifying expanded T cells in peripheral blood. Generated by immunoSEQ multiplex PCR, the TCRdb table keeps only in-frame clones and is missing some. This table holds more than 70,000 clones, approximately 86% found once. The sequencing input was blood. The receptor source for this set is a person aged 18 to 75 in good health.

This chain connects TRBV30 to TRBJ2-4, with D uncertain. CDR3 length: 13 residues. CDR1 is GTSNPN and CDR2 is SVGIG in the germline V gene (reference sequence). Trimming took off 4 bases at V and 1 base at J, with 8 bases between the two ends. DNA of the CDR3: TGTGCCTGGACGTCTGGGGCCAAAAACATTCAGTACTTC. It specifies CAWTSGAKNIQYF.

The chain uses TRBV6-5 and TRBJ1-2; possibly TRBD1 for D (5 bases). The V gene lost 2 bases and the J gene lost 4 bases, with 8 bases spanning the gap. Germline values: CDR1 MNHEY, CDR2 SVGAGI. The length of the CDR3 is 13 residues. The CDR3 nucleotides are TGTGCCAGCAGTTACGGGGGTTTCTATGGCTACACCTTC. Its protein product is CASSYGGFYGYTF.

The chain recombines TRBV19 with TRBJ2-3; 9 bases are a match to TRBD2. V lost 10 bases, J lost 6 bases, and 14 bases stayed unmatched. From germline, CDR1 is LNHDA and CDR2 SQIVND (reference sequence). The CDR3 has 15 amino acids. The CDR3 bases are TGTGCCACCACGAGGGCTAGCGGGGTTAGGGATACGCAGTATTTT. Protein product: CATTRASGVRDTQYF.

In nucleotides, the CDR3 is TGTGCCAGCAGCTTAGGACTTTCGAATGAGCAGTTCTTC. Protein: CASSLGLSNEQFF. The genes are TRBV7-9 and TRBJ2-1; unclear D gene. V was trimmed by 1 base and J by 7 bases, leaving 8 bases between them. The germline V gene has CDR1 SEHNR and CDR2 FQNEAQ (reference sequence). The CDR3 spans 13 residues.

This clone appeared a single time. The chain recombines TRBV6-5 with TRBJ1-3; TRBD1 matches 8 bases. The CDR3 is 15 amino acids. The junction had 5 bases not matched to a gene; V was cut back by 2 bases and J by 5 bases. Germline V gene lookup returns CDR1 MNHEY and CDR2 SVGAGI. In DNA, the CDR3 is TGTGCCAGCAGTTACGACAGGGGACGAAGAAACACCATATATTTT. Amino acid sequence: CASSYDRGRRNTIYF.

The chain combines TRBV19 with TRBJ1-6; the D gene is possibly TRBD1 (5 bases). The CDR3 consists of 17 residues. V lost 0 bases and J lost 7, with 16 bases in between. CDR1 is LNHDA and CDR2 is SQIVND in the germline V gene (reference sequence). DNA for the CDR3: TGTGCCAGTAGTATAGACGGTCGGGGTTGGGGCAATTCACCCCTCCACTTT. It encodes CASSIDGRGWGNSPLHF.

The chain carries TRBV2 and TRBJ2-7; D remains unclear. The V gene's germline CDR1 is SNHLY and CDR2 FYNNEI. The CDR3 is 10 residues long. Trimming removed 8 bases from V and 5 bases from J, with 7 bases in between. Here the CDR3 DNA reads TGTGCCAGCCAGCTCAACGAGCAGTACTTC. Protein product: CASQLNEQYF.

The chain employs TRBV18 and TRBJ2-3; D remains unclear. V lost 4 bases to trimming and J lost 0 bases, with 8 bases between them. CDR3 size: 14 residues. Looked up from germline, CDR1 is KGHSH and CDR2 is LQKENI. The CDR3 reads CASSLYPSTDTQYF. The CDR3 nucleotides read TGTGCCAGCTCACTCTACCCTAGCACAGATACGCAGTATTTT. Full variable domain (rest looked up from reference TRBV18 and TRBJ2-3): NAGVMQNPRHLVRRRGQEARLRCSPMKGHSHVYWYRQLPEEGLKFMVYLQKENIIDESGMPKERFSAEFPKEGPSILRIQQVVRGDSAAYFCASSLYPSTDTQYFGPGTRLTVL.

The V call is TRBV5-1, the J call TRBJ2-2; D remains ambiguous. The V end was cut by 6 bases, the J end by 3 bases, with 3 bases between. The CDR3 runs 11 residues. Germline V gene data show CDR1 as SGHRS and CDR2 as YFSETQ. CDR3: CASKDTGELFF. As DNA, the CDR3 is TGCGCCAGCAAGGACACCGGGGAGCTGTTTTTT.